This T cell receptor beta chain was recorded in a study of Graves' ophthalmopathy and Graves' hyperthyroidism. Study findings and constraints: Most thyroid clonotypes with frequency above 0.001 were detected in blood too.

RNA transcripts were the template, and TCR beta CDR3 regions were amplified from them. HTBI primers were employed in first-round RT-PCR, then a second-round multiplex PCR followed. TCRdb analysed the multiplex PCR reads with MiXCR anew, one entry per CDR3 protein. The table shows roughly 1.1 million distinct CDR3 sequences, with less than 45% occurring only once. The CDR3 runs 13 residues. The V end was cut by 2 bases, the J end by 3 bases, with 5 bases between. Germline V gene lookup returns CDR1 SEHNR and CDR2 FQNEAQ (reference sequence). The table lists this clonotype with many counts. Its antigen is currently unknown.

The sequence came from an adult man with Graves' hyperthyroidism. The rearrangement links TRBV7-9 to TRBJ1-5; unclear D gene. The sequenced sample was peripheral blood or thyroid tissue (not recorded which). CDR3 in amino acids: CASSLQDNQPQHF. In DNA, the CDR3 is TGTGCCAGCAGCTTACAGGACAATCAGCCCCAGCATTTT. The variable domain in full, completed from reference TRBV7-9 and TRBJ1-5, reads DTGVSQNPRHKITKRGQNVTFRCDPISEHNRLYWYRQTLGQGPEFLTYFQNEAQLEKSRLLSDRFSAERPKGSFSTLEIQRTEQGDSAMYLCASSLQDNQPQHFGDGTRLSIL.